Listed below are T cell receptor beta chains from one sample, sequenced in a study of T-cell reconstitution after alpha-beta-depleted transplantation in children. MiXCR, applied by TCRdb to the PCR reads, yields one record per CDR3 protein. The data show under 300,000 distinct CDR3 sequences, 11% seen once. The input for sequencing was peripheral blood, taken 180 days after TCRalphabeta/CD19-depleted stem cell transplant. The receptor set was obtained from a male patient between 2 and 15 years old who had a stem cell transplant for chronic granulomatous disease, so the T cells may come from the graft donor. The CDR3 runs from the conserved cysteine through the conserved F or W. The D gene is left open where the match is weak. Clone size is stated in some rows and not others, as once, few, many or a class when expanded.

clone_size	v_call	j_call	cdr3_length	d_call	cdr3_aa	cdr3_nt
many	TRBV7-2	TRBJ2-5	15	TRBD2	CASSTTSGGGETQYF	TGTGCCAGCAGCACAACTAGCGGGGGGGGAGAGACCCAGTACTTC
many	TRBV6-1	TRBJ1-5	15	NA	CASSQGGFSNQPQHF	TGTGCCAGCAGTCAAGGGGGGTTTAGCAATCAGCCCCAGCATTTT
many	TRBV5-1	TRBJ1-2	14	NA	CASTAYLPSEGYTF	TGCGCCAGCACGGCGTACCTCCCGTCGGAAGGCTACACCTTC
many	TRBV11-2	TRBJ2-1	16	TRBD2	CASSLVGAGVGNEQFF	TGTGCCAGCAGCTTAGTAGGAGCGGGAGTCGGAAATGAGCAGTTCTTC
many	TRBV5-4	TRBJ1-3	15	TRBD1	CASTLDRSSGNTIYF	TGTGCCAGCACCTTGGACAGGAGCTCTGGAAACACCATATATTTT
once	TRBV7-9	TRBJ2-7	14	TRBD1	CASSRTGILNEQYF	TGTGCCAGCAGCCGGACAGGGATTTTAAACGAGCAGTACTTC
many	TRBV5-1	TRBJ2-3	16	NA	CASSASSLGGTDTQYF	TGCGCCAGCAGCGCCAGCAGCTTGGGCGGCACAGATACGCAGTATTTT
many	TRBV3-1	TRBJ2-1	14	TRBD1	CASSQGTVYNEQFF	TGTGCCAGCAGCCAGGGGACAGTTTACAATGAGCAGTTCTTC
many	TRBV12-3/TRBV12-4	TRBJ1-1	13	NA	CASSQGGNTEAFF	TGTGCCAGCAGTCAAGGGGGGAACACTGAAGCTTTCTTT
many	TRBV7-2	TRBJ2-3	16	TRBD2	CASSLGPGLATDTQYF	TGTGCCAGCAGCTTAGGACCGGGACTAGCGACAGATACGCAGTATTTT
many	TRBV5-4	TRBJ1-2	15	NA	CASSLGPSADYGYTF	TGTGCCAGCAGCTTGGGACCCTCAGCGGACTATGGCTACACCTTC
many	TRBV20-1	TRBJ2-7	15	NA	CSATFLTDGPYEQYF	TGCAGTGCTACCTTTCTTACGGACGGACCCTACGAGCAGTACTTC
many	TRBV5-6	TRBJ2-3	16	NA	CASSFSGTPSTDTQYF	TGTGCCAGCAGTTTCAGCGGAACACCAAGCACAGATACGCAGTATTTT
few	TRBV20-1	TRBJ1-5	16	NA	CCARDPGPEGIQPQHF	TGCTGTGCTAGAGATCCGGGACCCGAGGGAATACAGCCCCAGCATTTT
NA	TRBV15	TRBJ1-2	14	NA	CATSRQLVDYGYTF	TGTGCCACCAGCAGACAGTTAGTAGACTATGGCTACACCTTC
many	TRBV25-1	TRBJ2-5	15	NA	CASSEWSKGAETQYF	TGTGCCAGCAGTGAATGGAGCAAAGGTGCAGAGACCCAGTACTTC